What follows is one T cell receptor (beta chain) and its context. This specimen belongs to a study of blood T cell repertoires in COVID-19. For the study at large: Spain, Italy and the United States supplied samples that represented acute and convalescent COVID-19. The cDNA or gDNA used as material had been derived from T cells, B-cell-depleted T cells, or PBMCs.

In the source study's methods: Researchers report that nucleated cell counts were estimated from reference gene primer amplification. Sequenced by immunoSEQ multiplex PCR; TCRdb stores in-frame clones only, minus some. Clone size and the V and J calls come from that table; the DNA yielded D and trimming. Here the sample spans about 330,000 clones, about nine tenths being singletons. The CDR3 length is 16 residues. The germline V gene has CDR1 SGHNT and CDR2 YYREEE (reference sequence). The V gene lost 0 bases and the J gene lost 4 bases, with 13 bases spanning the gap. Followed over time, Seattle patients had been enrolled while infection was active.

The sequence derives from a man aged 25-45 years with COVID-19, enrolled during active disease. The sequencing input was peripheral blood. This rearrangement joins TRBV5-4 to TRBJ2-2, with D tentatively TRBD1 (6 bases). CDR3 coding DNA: TGTGCCAGCAGCTTGGCTTGGCAGGGGAGCACCGGGGAGCTGTTTTTT. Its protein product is CASSLAWQGSTGELFF.